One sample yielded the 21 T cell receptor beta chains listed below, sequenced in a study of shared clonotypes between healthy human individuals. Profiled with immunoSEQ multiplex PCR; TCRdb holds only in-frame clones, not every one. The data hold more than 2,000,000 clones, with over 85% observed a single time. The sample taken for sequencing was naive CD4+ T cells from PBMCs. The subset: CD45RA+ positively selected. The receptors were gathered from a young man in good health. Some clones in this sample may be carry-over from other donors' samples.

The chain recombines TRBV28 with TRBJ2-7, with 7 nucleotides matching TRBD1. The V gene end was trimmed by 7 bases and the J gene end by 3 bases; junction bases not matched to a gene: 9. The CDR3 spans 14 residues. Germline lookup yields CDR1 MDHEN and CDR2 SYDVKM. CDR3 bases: TGTGCCAGCAACCTTCCGGGACAGAACTACGAGCAGTACTTC. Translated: CASNLPGQNYEQYF.

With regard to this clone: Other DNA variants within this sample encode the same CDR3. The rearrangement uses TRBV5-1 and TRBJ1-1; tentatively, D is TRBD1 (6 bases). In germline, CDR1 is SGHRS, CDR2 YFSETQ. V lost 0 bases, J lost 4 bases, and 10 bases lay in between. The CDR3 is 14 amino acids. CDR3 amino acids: CASSLALGGTEAFF. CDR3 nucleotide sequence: TGCGCCAGCAGCTTGGCGCTAGGGGGCACTGAAGCTTTCTTT. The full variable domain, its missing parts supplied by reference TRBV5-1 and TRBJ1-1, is KAGVTQTPRYLIKTRGQQVTLSCSPISGHRSVSWYQQTPGQGLQFLFEYFSETQRNKGNFPGRFSGRQFSNSRSEMNVSTLELGDSALYLCASSLALGGTEAFFGQGTRLTVV.

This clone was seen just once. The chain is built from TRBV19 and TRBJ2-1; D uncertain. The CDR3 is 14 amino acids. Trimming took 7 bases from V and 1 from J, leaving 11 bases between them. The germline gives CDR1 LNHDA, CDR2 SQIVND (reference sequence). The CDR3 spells CASKREGSYNEQFF. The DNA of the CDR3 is TGTGCCAGTAAGCGTGAAGGGTCCTACAATGAGCAGTTCTTC. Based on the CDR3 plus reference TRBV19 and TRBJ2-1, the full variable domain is DGGITQSPKYLFRKEGQNVTLSCEQNLNHDAMYWYRQDPGQGLRLIYYSQIVNDFQKGDIAEGYSVSREKKESFPLTVTSAQKNPTAFYLCASKREGSYNEQFFGPGTRLTVL.

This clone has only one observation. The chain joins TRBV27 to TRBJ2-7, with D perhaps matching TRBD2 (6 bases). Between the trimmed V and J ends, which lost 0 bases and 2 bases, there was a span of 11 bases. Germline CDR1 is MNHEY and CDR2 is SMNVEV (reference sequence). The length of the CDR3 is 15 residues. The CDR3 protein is CASSLSGDWPYEQYF. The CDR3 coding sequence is TGTGCCAGCAGTTTATCCGGGGACTGGCCCTACGAGCAGTACTTC.

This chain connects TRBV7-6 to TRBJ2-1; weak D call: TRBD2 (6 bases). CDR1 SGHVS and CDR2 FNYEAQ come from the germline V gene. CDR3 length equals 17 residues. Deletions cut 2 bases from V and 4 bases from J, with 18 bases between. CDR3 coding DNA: TGTGCCAGCAGCTTATTATCGGGGGTGGGGCAATACAATGAGCAGTTCTTC. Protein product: CASSLLSGVGQYNEQFF.

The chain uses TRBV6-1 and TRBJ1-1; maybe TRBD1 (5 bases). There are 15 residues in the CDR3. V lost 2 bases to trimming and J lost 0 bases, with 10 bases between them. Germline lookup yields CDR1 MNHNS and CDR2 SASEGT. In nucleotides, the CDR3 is TGTGCCAGCAGTGAAAGCGACAGCTTGAACACTGAAGCTTTCTTT. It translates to CASSESDSLNTEAFF.

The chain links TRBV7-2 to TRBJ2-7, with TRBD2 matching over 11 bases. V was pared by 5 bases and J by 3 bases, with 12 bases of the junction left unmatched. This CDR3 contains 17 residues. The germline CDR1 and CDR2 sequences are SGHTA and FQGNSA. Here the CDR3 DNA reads TGTGCCAGCAGCATGACTAGCGGGATTGGGGGCGGCTACGAGCAGTACTTC. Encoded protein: CASSMTSGIGGGYEQYF.

The CDR3 nucleotides read TGTGCCAGCAGCTTAGGATTCTCTGGGGCCAACGTCCTGACTTTC. This sequence encodes CASSLGFSGANVLTF. The chain joins TRBV6-5 to TRBJ2-6; no reliable D call. Trimming cost V 6 bases and J 0 bases, with 9 bases left between them. Germline V gives CDR1 MNHEY, CDR2 SVGAGI. The CDR3 extends over 15 amino acids.

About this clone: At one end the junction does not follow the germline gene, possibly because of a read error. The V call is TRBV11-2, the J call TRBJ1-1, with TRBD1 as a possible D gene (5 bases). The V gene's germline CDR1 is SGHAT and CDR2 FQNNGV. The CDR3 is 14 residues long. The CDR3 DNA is TGTGCCAGCACCTTACCCCGGGGGAGAACTGAAGCTTTCTTT. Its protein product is CASTLPRGRTEAFF.

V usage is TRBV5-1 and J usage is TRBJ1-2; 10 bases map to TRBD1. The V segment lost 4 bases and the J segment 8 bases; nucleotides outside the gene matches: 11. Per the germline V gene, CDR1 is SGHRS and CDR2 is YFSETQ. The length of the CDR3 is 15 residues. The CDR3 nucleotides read TGCGCCAGCAGCGTACCCCTGACAGGGGGCGAGGGCTACACCTTC. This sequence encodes CASSVPLTGGEGYTF.

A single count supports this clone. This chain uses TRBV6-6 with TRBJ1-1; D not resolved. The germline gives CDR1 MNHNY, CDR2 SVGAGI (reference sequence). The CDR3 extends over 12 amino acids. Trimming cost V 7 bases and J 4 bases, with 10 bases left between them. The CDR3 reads CASMWRVTEAFF. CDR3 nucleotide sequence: TGTGCCAGCATGTGGAGGGTCACTGAAGCTTTCTTT.

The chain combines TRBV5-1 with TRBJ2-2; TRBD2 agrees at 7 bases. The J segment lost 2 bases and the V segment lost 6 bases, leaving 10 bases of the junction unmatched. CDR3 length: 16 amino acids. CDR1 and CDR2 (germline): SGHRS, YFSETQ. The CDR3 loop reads CASTLLAAGNTGELFF. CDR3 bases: TGCGCCAGCACCCTACTTGCAGCGGGAAACACCGGGGAGCTGTTTTTT.

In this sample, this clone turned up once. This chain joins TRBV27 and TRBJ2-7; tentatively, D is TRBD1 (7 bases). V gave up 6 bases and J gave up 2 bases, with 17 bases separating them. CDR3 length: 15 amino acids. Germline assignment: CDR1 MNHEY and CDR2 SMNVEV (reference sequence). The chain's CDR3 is CASRPVQGEAYEQYF. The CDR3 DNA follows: TGTGCCAGCAGACCTGTCCAGGGGGAGGCCTACGAGCAGTACTTC.

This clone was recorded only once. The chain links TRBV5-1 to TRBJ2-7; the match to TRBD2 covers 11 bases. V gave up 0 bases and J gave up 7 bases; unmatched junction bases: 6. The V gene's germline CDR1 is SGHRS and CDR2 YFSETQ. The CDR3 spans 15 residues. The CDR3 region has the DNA TGCGCCAGCAGCTTGGTCCTAGCGGGAGGATGGGAGCAGTACTTC. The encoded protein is CASSLVLAGGWEQYF.

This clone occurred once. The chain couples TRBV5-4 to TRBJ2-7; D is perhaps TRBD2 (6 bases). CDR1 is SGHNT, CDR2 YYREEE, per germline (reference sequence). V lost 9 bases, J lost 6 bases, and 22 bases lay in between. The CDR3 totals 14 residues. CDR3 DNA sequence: TGTGCCACCCGAAGGGACTTCAGCACCGGCGAGCAGTACTTC. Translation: CATRRDFSTGEQYF.

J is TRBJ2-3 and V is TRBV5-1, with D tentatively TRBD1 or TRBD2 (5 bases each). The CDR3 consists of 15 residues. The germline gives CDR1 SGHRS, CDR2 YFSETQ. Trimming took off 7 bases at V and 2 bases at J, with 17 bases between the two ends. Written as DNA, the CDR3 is TGCGCCAGCCGGATATACGGGACGAACACAGATACGCAGTATTTT. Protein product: CASRIYGTNTDTQYF.

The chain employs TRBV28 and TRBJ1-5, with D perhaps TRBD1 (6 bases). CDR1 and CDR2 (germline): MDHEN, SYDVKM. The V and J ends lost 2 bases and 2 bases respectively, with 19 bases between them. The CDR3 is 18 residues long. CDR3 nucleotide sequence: TGTGCCAGCAGTTTAAGGGGGGCTGGAATATATGGCAATCAGCCCCAGCATTTT. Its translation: CASSLRGAGIYGNQPQHF.

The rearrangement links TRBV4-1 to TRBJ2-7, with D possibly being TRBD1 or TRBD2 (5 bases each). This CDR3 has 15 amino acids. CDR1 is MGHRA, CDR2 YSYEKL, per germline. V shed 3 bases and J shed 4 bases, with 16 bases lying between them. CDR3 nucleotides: TGCGCCAGCAGCCAGGGGGTCGAAGGATTGTACGAGCAGTACTTC. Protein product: CASSQGVEGLYEQYF.

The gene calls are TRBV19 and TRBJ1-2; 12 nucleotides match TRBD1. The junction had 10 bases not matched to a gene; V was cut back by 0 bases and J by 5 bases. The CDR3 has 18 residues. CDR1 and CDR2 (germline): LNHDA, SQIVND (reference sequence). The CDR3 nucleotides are TGTGCCAGTAGTATAGACCCGGGACAGGGGGCTACGCAGTATGGCTACACCTTC. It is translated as CASSIDPGQGATQYGYTF.

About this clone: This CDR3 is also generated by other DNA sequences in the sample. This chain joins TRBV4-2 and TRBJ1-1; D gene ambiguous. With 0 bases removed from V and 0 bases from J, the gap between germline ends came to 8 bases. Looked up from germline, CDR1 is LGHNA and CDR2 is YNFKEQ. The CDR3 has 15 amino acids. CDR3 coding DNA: TGTGCCAGCAGCCAAGAACCGGGAATGAACACTGAAGCTTTCTTT. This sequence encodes CASSQEPGMNTEAFF.

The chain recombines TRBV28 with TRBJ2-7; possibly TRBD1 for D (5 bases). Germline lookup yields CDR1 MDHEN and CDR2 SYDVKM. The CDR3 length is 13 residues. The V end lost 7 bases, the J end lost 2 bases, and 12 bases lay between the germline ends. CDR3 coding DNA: TGTGCCAGCAAGTTTACAGGCGCCTACGAGCAGTACTTC. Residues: CASKFTGAYEQYF.